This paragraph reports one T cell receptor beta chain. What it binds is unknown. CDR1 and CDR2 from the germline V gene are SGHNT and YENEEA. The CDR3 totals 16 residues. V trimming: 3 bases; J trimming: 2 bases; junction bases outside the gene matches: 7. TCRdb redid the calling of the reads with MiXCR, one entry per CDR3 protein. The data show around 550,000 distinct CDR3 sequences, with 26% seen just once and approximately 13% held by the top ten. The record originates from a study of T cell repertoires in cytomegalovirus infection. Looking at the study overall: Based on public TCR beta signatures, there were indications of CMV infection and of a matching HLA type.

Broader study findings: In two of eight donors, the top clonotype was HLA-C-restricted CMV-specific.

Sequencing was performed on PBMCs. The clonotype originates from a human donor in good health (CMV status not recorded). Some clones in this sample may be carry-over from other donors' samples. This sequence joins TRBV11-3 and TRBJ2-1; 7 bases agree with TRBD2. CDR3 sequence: CASSFSGTNAYNEQFF. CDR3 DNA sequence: TGTGCCAGCAGCTTTTCTGGGACTAACGCCTACAATGAGCAGTTCTTC. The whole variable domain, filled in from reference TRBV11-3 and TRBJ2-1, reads EAGVVQSPRYKIIEKKQPVAFWCNPISGHNTLYWYLQNLGQGPELLIRYENEEAVDDSQLPKDRFSAERLKGVDSTLKIQPAELGDSAVYLCASSFSGTNAYNEQFFGPGTRLTVL.